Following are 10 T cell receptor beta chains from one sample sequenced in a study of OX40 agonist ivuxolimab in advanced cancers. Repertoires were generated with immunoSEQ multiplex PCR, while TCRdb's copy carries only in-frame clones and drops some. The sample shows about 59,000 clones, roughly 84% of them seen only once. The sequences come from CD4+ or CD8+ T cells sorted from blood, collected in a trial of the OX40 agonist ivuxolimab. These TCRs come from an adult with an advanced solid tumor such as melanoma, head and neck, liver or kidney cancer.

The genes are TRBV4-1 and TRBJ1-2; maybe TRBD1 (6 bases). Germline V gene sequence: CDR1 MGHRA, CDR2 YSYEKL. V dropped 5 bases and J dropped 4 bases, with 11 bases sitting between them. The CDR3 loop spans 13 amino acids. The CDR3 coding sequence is TGCGCCAGCAGCTTCGGGGGCCCCTATGGCTACACCTTC. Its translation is CASSFGGPYGYTF.

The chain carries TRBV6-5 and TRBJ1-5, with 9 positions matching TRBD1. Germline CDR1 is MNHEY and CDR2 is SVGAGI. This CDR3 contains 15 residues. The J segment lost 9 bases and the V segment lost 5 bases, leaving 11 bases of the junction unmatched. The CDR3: CASSRDRDLSSPQHF. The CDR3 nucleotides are TGTGCCAGCAGTCGGGACAGGGACCTATCGTCGCCCCAGCATTTT.

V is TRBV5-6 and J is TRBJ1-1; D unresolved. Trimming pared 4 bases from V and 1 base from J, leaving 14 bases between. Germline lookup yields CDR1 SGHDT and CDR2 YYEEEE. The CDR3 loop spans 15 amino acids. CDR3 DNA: TGTGCCAGCAGCCCTTCCATGGGCGGGAACACTGAAGCTTTCTTT. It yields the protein CASSPSMGGNTEAFF.

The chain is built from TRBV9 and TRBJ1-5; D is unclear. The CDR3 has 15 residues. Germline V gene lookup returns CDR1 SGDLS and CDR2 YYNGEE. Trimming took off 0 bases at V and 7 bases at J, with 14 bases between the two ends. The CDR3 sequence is CASSVGWQLGQPQHF. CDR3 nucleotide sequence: TGTGCCAGCAGCGTAGGTTGGCAGCTCGGGCAGCCCCAGCATTTT.

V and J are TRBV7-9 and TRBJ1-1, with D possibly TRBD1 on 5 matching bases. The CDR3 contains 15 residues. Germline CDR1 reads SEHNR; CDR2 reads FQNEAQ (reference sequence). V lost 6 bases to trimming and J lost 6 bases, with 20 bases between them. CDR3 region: CASSPSGAGFPEAFF. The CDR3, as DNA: TGTGCCAGCAGTCCAAGCGGGGCGGGTTTCCCTGAAGCTTTCTTT.

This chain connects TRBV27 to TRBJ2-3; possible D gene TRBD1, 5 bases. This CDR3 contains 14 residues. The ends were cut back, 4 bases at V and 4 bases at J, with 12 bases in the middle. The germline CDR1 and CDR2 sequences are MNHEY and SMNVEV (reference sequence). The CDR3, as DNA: TGTGCCAGCAGTTCCCCCGGACAATCAGATACGCAGTATTTT. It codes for CASSSPGQSDTQYF.

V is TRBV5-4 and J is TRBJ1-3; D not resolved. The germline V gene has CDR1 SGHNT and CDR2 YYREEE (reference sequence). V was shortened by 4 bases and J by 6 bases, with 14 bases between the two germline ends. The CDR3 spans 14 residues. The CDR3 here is CASSKGLGENTIYF. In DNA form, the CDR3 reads TGTGCCAGCAGCAAGGGATTGGGTGAAAACACCATATATTTT. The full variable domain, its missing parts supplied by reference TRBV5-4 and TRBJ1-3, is ETGVTQSPTHLIKTRGQQVTLRCSSQSGHNTVSWYQQALGQGPQFIFQYYREEENGRGNFPPRFSGLQFPNYSSELNVNALELDDSALYLCASSKGLGENTIYFGEGSWLTVV.

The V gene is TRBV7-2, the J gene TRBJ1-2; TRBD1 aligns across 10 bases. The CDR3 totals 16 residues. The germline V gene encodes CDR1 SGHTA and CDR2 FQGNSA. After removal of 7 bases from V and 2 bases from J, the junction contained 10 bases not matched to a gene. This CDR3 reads CASTQNPGQGNYGYTF. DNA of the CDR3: TGTGCCAGCACCCAAAATCCGGGACAGGGGAACTATGGCTACACCTTC.

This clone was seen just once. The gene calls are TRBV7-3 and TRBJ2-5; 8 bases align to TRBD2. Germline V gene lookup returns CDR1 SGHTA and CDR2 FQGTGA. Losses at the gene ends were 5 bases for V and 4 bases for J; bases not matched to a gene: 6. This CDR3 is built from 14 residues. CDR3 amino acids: CASSAGLARETQYF. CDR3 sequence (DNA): TGTGCCAGCAGCGCAGGACTAGCTCGAGAGACCCAGTACTTC.

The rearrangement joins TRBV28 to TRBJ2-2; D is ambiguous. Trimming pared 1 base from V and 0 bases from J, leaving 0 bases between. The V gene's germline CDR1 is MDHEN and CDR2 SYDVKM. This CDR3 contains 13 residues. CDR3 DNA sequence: TGTGCCAGCAGTTTATCGAACACCGGGGAGCTGTTTTTT. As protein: CASSLSNTGELFF.